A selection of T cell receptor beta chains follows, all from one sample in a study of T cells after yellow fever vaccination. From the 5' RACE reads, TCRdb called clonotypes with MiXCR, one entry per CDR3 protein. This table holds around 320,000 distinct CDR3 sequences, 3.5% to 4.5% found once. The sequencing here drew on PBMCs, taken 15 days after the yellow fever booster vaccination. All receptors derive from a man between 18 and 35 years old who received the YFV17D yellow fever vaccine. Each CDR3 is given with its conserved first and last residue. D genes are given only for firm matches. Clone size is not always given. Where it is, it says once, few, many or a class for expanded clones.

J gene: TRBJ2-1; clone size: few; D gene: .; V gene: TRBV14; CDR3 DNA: TGTGCCAGCAGCCACGGTGGGAGCCTCAATGAGCAGTTCTTC; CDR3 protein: CASSHGGSLNEQFF
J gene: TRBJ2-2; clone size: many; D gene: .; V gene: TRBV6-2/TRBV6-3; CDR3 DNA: TGTGCCAGCAGCCAGGGGAGCACCGGGGAGCTGTTTTTT; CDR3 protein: CASSQGSTGELFF
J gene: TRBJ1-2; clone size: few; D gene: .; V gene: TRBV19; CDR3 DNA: TGTGCCAGTAGCCCCTTGGACATTACCACCTATGGCTACACCTTC; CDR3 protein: CASSPLDITTYGYTF
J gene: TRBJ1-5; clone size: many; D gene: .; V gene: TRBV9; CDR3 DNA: TGTGCCAGCTCCCCGGGGGCCGGCGGGTTTCAGCCCCAGCATTTT; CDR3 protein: CASSPGAGGFQPQHF
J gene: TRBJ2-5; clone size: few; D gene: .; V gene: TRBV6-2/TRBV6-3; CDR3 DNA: TGTGCCAGCAGCTCTCCGGGACGCCTGGCAGAGACCCAGTACTTC; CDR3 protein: CASSSPGRLAETQYF
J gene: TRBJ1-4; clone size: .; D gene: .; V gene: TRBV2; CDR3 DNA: TGTGCCAGCAGTGAAGTCCGGAGGAGGGTTGAAAAACTGTTTTTT; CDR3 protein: CASSEVRRRVEKLFF
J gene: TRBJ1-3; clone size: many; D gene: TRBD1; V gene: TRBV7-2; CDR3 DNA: TGTGCCAGCAGCATCACAGGGGATGGAAACACCATATATTTT; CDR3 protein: CASSITGDGNTIYF
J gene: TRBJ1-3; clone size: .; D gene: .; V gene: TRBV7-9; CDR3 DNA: TGTGCCAGCAGCCGACAGGCTGGCTCTGGAAACACCATATATTTT; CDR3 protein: CASSRQAGSGNTIYF
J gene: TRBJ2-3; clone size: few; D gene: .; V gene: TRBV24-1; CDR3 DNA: TGTGCCACCAGTGATCCCCGACTCGGATCCACAGATACGCAGTATTTT; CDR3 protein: CATSDPRLGSTDTQYF
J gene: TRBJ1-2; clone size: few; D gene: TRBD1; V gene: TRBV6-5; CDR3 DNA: TGTGCCAGCAGTTACTCGAATCAACTTCAGGGGGGGGACTATGGCTACACCTTC; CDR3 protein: CASSYSNQLQGGDYGYTF
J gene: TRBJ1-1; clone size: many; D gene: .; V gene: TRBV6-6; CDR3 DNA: TGTGCCAGCCAAGGGGTAGGAGGGAACACTGAAGCTTTCTTT; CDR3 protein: CASQGVGGNTEAFF
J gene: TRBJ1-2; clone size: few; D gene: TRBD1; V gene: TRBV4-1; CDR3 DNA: TGCGCCAGCAGCCAAGATGAGGGACAGGGAATTAACTATGGCTACACCTTC; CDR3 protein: CASSQDEGQGINYGYTF
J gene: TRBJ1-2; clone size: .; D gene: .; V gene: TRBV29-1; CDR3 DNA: TGCAGCGTTGAAGTTCGAGACAGCTATGGCTACACCTTC; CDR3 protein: CSVEVRDSYGYTF
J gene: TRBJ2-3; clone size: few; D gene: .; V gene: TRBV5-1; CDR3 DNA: TGCGCCAGCAGCTTGGCCATAGGGTACACAGATACGCAGTATTTT; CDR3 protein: CASSLAIGYTDTQYF
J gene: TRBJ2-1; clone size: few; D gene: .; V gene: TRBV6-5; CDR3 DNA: TGTGCCAGCAGCTCCCAGGGGAACAATGAGCAGTTCTTC; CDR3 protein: CASSSQGNNEQFF
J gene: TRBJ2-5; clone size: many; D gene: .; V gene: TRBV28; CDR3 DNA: TGTGCCAGCAGACGTGGCCGGGGGCTCTGGGGAGAGACCCAGTACTTC; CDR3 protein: CASRRGRGLWGETQYF
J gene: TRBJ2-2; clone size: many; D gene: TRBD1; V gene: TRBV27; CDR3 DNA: TGTGCCAGCAGTGGTCGACAGGGCGGGGAGCTGTTTTTT; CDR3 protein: CASSGRQGGELFF
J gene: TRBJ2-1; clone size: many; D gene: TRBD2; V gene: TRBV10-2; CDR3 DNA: TGCGCCAGCCGACTAGCGTACAATGAGCAGTTCTTC; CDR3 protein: CASRLAYNEQFF
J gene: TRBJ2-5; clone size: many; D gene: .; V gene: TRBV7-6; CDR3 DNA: TGTGCCAGCAGCCGTCAGGACGGGGGCGCGCGGGAGACCCAGTACTTC; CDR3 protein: CASSRQDGGARETQYF
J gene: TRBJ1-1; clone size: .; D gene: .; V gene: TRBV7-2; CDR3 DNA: TGTGCCAGCAGCAACAGGGTTGAAGCTTTCTTT; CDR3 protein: CASSNRVEAFF
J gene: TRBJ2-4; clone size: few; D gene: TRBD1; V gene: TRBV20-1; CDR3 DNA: TGCAGTGCTAGAAAAACATCAGGGGGCTTGGGCAAAAACATTCAGTACTTC; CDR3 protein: CSARKTSGGLGKNIQYF
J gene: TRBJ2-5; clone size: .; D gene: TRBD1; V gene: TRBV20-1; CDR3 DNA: TGCAGTGGAGTGAGGGGGACAGGAGAGACCCAGTACTTC; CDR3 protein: CSGVRGTGETQYF
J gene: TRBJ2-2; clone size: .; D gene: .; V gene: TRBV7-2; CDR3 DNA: TGTGCCAGCAGCTTAGTAAGGAGCCAACTGAACACCGGGGAGCTGTTTTTT; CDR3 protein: CASSLVRSQLNTGELFF
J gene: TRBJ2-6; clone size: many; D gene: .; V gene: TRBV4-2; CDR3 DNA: TGTGCCAGCAGCGAAGGCCCTGGGGCCAACGTCCTGACTTTC; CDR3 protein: CASSEGPGANVLTF
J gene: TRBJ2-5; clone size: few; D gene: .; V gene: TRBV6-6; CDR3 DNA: TGTGCCAGCAGTGGCCCCAGGGTTTCGGTAGAGACCCAGTACTTC; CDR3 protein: CASSGPRVSVETQYF
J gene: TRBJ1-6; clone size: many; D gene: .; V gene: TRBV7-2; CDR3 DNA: TGTGCCAGCAGCTCCCTTCAGGGGTCATACTATAATTCACCCCTCCACTTT; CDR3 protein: CASSSLQGSYYNSPLHF
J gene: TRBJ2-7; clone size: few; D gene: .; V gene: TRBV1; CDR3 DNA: TGCACCAGCAGCGCCCGCCGCGAGCAGTACTTC; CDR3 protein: CTSSARREQYF
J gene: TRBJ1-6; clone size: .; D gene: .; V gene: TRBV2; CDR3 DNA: TGTGCCAGCAGATTCGACAGGTATAATTCACCCCTCCACTTT; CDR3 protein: CASRFDRYNSPLHF
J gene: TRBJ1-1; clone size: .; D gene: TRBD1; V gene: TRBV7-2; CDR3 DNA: TGTGCCAGCAGCTCACTAAGCAGGGGGACTGAAGCTTTCTTT; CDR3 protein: CASSSLSRGTEAFF